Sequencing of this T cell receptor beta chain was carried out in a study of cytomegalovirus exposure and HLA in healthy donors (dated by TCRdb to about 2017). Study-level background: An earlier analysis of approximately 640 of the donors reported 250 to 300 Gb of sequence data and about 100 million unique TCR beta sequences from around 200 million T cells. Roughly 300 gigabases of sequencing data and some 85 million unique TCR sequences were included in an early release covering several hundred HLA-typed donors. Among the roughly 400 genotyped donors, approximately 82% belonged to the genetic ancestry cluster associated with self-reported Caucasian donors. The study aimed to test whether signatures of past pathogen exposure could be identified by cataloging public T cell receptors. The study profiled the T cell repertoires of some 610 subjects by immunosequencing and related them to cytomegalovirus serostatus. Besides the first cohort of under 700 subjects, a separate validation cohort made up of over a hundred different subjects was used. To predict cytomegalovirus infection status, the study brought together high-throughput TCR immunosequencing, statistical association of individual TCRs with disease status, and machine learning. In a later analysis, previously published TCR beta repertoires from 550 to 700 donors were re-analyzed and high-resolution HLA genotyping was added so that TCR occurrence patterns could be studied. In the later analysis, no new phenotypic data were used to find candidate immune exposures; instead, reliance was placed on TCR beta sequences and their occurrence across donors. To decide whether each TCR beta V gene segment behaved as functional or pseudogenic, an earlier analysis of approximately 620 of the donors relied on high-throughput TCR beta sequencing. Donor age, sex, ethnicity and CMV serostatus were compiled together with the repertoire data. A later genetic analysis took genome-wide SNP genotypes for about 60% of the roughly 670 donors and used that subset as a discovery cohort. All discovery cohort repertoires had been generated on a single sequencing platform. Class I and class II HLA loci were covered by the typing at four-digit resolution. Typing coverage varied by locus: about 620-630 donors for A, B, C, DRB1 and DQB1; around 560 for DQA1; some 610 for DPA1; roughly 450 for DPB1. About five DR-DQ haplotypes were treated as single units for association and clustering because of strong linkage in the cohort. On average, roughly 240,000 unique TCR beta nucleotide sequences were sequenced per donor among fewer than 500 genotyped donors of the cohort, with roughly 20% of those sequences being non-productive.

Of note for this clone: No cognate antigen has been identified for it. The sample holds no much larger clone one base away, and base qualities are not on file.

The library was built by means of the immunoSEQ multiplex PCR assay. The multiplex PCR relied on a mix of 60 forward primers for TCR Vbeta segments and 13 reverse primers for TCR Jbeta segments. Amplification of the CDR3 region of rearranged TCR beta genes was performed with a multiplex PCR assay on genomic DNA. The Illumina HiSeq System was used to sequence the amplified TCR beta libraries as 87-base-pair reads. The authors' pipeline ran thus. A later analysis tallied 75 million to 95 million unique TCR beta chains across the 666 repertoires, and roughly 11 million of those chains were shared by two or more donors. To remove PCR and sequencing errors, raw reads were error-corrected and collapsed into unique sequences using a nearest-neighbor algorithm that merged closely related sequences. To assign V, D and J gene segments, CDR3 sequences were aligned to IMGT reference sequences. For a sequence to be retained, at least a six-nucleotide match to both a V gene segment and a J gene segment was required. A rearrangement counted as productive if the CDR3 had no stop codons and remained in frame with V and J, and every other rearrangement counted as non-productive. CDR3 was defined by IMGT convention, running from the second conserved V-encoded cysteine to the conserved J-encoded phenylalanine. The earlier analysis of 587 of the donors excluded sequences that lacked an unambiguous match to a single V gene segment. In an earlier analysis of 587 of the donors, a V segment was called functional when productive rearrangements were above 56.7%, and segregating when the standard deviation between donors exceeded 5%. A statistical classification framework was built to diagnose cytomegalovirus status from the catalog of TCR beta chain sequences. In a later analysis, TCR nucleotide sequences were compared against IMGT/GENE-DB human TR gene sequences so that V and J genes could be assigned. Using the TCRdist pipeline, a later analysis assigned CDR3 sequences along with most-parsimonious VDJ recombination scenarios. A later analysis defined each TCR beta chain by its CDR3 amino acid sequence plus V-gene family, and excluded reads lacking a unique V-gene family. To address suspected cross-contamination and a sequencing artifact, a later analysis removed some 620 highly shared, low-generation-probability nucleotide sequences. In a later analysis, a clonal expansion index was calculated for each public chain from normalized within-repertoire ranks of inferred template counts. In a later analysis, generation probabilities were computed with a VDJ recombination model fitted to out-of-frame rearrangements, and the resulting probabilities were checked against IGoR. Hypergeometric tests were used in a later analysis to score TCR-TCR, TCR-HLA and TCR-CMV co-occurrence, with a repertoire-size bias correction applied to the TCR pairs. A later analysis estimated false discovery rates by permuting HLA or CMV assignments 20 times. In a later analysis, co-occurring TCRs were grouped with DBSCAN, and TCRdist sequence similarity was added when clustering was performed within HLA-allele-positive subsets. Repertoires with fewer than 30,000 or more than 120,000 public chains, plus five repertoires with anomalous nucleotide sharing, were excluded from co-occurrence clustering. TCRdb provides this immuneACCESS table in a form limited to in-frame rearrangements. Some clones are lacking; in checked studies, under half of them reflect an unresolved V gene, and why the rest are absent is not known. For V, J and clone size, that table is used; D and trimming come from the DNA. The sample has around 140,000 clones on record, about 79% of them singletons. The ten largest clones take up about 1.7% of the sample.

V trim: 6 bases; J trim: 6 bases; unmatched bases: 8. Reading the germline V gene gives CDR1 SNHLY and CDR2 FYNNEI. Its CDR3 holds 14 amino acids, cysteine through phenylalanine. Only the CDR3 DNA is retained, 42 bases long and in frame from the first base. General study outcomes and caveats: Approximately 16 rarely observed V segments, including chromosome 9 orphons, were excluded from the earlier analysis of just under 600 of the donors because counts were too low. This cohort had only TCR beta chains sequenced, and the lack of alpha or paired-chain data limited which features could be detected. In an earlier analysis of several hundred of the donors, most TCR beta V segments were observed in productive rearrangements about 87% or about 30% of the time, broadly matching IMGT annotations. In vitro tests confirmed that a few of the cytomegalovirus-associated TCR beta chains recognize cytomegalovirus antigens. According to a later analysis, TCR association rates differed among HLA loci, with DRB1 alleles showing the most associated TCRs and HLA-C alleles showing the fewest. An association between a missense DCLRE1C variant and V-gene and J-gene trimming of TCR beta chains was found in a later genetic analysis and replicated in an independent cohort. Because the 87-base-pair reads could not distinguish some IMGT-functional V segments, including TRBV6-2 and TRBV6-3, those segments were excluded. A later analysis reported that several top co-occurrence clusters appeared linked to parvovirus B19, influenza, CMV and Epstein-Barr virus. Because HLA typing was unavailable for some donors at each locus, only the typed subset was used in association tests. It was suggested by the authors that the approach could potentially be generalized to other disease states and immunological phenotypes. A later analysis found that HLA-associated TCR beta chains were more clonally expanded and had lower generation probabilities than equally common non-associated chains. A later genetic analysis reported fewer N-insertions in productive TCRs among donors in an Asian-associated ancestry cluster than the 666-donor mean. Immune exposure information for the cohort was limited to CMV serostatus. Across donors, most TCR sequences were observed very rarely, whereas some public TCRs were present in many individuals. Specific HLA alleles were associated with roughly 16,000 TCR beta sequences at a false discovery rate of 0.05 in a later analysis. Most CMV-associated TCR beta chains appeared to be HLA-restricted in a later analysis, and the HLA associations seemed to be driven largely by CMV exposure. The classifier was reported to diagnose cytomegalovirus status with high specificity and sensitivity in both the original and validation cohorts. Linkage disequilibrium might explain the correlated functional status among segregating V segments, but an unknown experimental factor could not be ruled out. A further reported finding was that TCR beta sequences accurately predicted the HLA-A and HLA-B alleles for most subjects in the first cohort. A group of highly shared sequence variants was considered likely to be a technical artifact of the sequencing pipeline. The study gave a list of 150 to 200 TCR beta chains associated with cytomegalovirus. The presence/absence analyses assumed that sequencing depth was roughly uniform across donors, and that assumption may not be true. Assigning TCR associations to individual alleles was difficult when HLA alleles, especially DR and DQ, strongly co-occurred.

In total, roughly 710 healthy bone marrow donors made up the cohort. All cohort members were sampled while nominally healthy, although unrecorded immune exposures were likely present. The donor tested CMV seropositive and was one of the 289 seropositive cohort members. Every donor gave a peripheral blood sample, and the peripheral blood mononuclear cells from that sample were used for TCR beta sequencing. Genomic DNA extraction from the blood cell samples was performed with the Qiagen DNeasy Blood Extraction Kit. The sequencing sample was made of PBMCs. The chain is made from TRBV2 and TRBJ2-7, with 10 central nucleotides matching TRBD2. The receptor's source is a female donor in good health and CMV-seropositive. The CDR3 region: CASREREGVSEQYF. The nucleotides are TGTGCCAGCAGGGAGCGGGAGGGTGTTTCCGAGCAGTACTTC.